This entry is about one T cell receptor beta chain. Data came from immunoSEQ multiplex PCR; TCRdb stores just in-frame clones and leaves some out. The profile shows roughly 30,000 clones, 88% of them singletons. Patients at the Seattle site were enrolled during active infection and followed longitudinally. This specimen comes from a study of blood T cell repertoires in COVID-19. Study details: Spain, Italy and the United States supplied samples that represented acute and convalescent COVID-19. Sources were T cells, B-cell-depleted T cells, or PBMCs; the material itself was cDNA or gDNA.

The sample was peripheral blood. This clonotype was sampled from a man aged 55 to 70 with COVID-19, enrolled during active disease.

This chain's CDR3 is CSAPLGYGYTF. The CDR3 nucleotides read TGCAGCGCCCCCCTAGGCTATGGCTACACCTTC. The chain employs TRBV29-1 and TRBJ1-2; D not resolved. This CDR3 contains 11 residues. The V gene lost 7 bases and the J gene lost 4 bases, with 10 bases spanning the gap. Germline assignment: CDR1 SQVTM and CDR2 ANQGSEA. The entire variable domain, with the rest obtained from reference TRBV29-1 and TRBJ1-2, is as follows: SAVISQKPSRDICQRGTSLTIQCQVDSQVTMMFWYRQQPGQSLTLIATANQGSEATYESGFVIDKFPISRPNLTFSTLTVSNMSPEDSSIYLCSAPLGYGYTFGSGTRLTVV.